This passage covers 25 T cell receptor beta chains from one sample sequenced in a study of OX40 agonist ivuxolimab in advanced cancers. Assay: immunoSEQ multiplex PCR; the TCRdb copy retains only in-frame clones and omits some. The sample carries some 76,000 clones, about 89% recorded once. The specimen comprised CD4+ or CD8+ T cells sorted from blood, sampled in a trial of the OX40 agonist ivuxolimab. Every receptor here comes from an adult with an advanced solid tumor such as melanoma, head and neck, liver or kidney cancer.

The chain combines TRBV27 with TRBJ1-1; no clear D gene. V lost 4 bases, J lost 4 bases, and 10 bases lay in between. Germline V gives CDR1 MNHEY, CDR2 SMNVEV (reference sequence). The length of the CDR3 is 13 residues. CDR3 protein: CASSYNPLTEAFF. The DNA for the CDR3 is TGTGCCAGCAGTTACAATCCGCTCACTGAAGCTTTCTTT.

The V gene is TRBV11-2, the J gene TRBJ1-4; D call uncertain. The length of the CDR3 is 15 residues. Germline loops: CDR1 SGHAT, CDR2 FQNNGV. Trimming stripped 4 bases from V and 3 bases from J, with 12 bases between. The CDR3: CASSSRSWANEKLFF. In DNA form, the CDR3 reads TGTGCCAGCAGCTCAAGGAGCTGGGCTAATGAAAAACTGTTTTTT.

The genes are TRBV27 and TRBJ2-2; TRBD2 matches at 14 bases. This CDR3 region has 15 residues. Per germline, CDR1 MNHEY and CDR2 SMNVEV (reference sequence). V gave up 6 bases and J gave up 7 bases; unmatched junction bases: 4. The CDR3 here is CASRGLAGAGGELFF. CDR3 nucleotide sequence: TGTGCCAGCAGGGGACTAGCGGGGGCGGGCGGGGAGCTGTTTTTT.

A word on this clone: The CDR3 ends on some other residue instead of the conserved phenylalanine or tryptophan, so this is likely a read error. No DNA is shown, since the ends of the CDR3 on it are uncertain; the CDR3 is the one TCRdb lists. The chain combines TRBV10-3 with TRBJ2-7. The length of the CDR3 is 15 amino acids, counting both ends. The V gene's germline CDR1 is ENHRY and CDR2 SYGVKD. The CDR3 reads CAISGDGGPTQVLPP.

CDR3 DNA sequence: TGTGCTAGCGCCCTTTCCCAGGGGGCGGATGAGCAGTTCTTC. Protein product: CASALSQGADEQFF. J is TRBJ2-1 and V is TRBV7-7; TRBD1 matches at 8 bases. This CDR3 is built from 14 residues. Germline lookup yields CDR1 SSHAT and CDR2 FNYEAQ (reference sequence).

The CDR3 sequence is CASSLNRGTGELFF. In nucleotides, the CDR3 is TGTGCCAGCAGTTTAAATAGGGGCACCGGGGAGCTGTTTTTT. The rearrangement joins TRBV27 to TRBJ2-2; maybe TRBD1 (5 bases). The germline gives CDR1 MNHEY, CDR2 SMNVEV (reference sequence). The CDR3 consists of 14 residues. The V gene lost 2 bases and the J gene lost 4 bases, with 8 bases spanning the gap.

This rearrangement joins TRBV30 to TRBJ1-2; D might be TRBD1 (6 bases). CDR1 and CDR2 from the germline V gene are GTSNPN and SVGIG (reference sequence). The V gene lost 0 bases and the J gene lost 4 bases, with 9 bases spanning the gap. The CDR3 loop spans 13 amino acids. The CDR3 loop reads CAWSVMGAYGYTF. CDR3 nucleotide sequence: TGTGCCTGGAGTGTGATGGGGGCCTATGGCTACACCTTC.

This sequence joins TRBV11-2 and TRBJ1-5; TRBD1 matches at 8 bases. Germline V gene lookup returns CDR1 SGHAT and CDR2 FQNNGV. The CDR3 is 14 amino acids. The V and J ends lost 1 base and 6 bases, in that order; junction bases with no gene match: 2. The CDR3 loop reads CASSLAGGRQPQHF. CDR3 nucleotides: TGTGCCAGCAGCTTAGCAGGGGGCCGTCAGCCCCAGCATTTT.

This clone was found once. The chain carries TRBV6-1 and TRBJ2-5; possible D gene TRBD1, 5 bases. CDR1 MNHNS and CDR2 SASEGT come from the germline V gene. With 3 bases removed from V and 4 bases from J, the gap between germline ends came to 9 bases. The CDR3 spans 13 residues. CDR3 amino acids: CASSDWQGETQYF. The CDR3 nucleotides read TGTGCCAGCAGTGACTGGCAGGGAGAGACCCAGTACTTC.

The chain employs TRBV7-9 and TRBJ2-5; 9 bases match TRBD1. Germline V lookup: CDR1 SEHNR, CDR2 FQNEAQ (reference sequence). V was pared by 5 bases and J by 5 bases, with 6 bases of the junction left unmatched. The CDR3 length is 14 residues. The CDR3 region is CASSPTGGWETQYF. The CDR3 DNA reads TGTGCCAGCAGCCCTACAGGGGGCTGGGAGACCCAGTACTTC. The full variable domain, its missing parts supplied by reference TRBV7-9 and TRBJ2-5, is DTGVSQNPRHKITKRGQNVTFRCDPISEHNRLYWYRQTLGQGPEFLTYFQNEAQLEKSRLLSDRFSAERPKGSFSTLEIQRTEQGDSAMYLCASSPTGGWETQYFGPGTRLLVL.

The chain carries TRBV5-6 and TRBJ2-5; D is ambiguous. V was pared by 4 bases and J by 7 bases, with 17 bases between. Germline lookup yields CDR1 SGHDT and CDR2 YYEEEE. This CDR3 comprises 14 residues. CDR3 sequence (DNA): TGTGCCAGCAGCCCCCGGACCCTCCTAGGGACCCAGTACTTC. Encoded protein: CASSPRTLLGTQYF.

This rearrangement joins TRBV2 to TRBJ2-1; 7 bases map to TRBD1. Trimming took 6 bases from V and 0 from J; bases not matched to a gene: 5. This CDR3 region has 15 residues. CDR1 SNHLY and CDR2 FYNNEI come from the germline V gene. CDR3 nucleotide sequence: TGTGCCAGCAGAGAACGACAGGGCTCCTACAATGAGCAGTTCTTC. This translates into CASRERQGSYNEQFF.

This chain uses TRBV27 with TRBJ2-4; TRBD1 matches at 7 bases. The CDR3 consists of 15 residues. CDR1 and CDR2 (germline): MNHEY, SMNVEV (reference sequence). J was trimmed by 8 bases and V by 3 bases; bases with no gene match: 10. The CDR3 loop is CASSFFDRVGYIQYF. DNA of the CDR3: TGTGCCAGCAGTTTTTTCGACAGGGTAGGATACATTCAGTACTTC.

This sequence joins TRBV7-2 and TRBJ2-5, with D uncertain. Germline V gene data show CDR1 as SGHTA and CDR2 as FQGNSA. The CDR3 runs to 14 residues. Trimming left V 2 bases short and J 1 base short, with 8 bases between. CDR3 region: CASSLSQAQETQYF. DNA for the CDR3: TGTGCCAGCAGCTTAAGCCAGGCCCAAGAGACCCAGTACTTC.

V and J are TRBV9 and TRBJ2-5; D not certain. V was pared by 1 base and J by 3 bases, with 7 bases between. Germline-derived CDR1 and CDR2 are SGDLS and YYNGEE. This CDR3 spans 13 amino acids. The CDR3 sequence: CASSVNTKETQYF. For the CDR3, the DNA is TGTGCCAGCAGCGTAAACACAAAAGAGACCCAGTACTTC.

The sample holds one count of this clone. The chain recombines TRBV7-3 with TRBJ1-5, with TRBD1 as a possible D gene (5 bases). Trimming took off 4 bases at V and 3 bases at J, with 28 bases between the two ends. Germline CDR1 and CDR2: SGHTA and FQGTGA. The CDR3 has 20 residues. The CDR3 coding sequence is TGTGCCAGCAGCTCCCGGCTGGGCAGGGCGGCGATGGCGACCAATCAGCCCCAGCATTTT. Amino acid sequence: CASSSRLGRAAMATNQPQHF. The full variable domain, with the rest looked up from reference TRBV7-3 and TRBJ1-5, is GAGVSQTPSNKVTEKGKYVELRCDPISGHTALYWYRQSLGQGPEFLIYFQGTGAADDSGLPNDRFFAVRPEGSVSTLKIQRTERGDSAVYLCASSSRLGRAAMATNQPQHFGDGTRLSIL.

The chain has TRBV18 and TRBJ2-7; no firm D call. The V end was cut by 3 bases, the J end by 0 bases, with 9 bases between. The germline V gene has CDR1 KGHSH and CDR2 LQKENI. The CDR3 length is 14 residues. CDR3 protein: CASSPRPVSYEQYF. CDR3 coding DNA: TGTGCCAGCTCACCCCGACCAGTCTCCTACGAGCAGTACTTC. The full variable domain, with the rest looked up from reference TRBV18 and TRBJ2-7, is NAGVMQNPRHLVRRRGQEARLRCSPMKGHSHVYWYRQLPEEGLKFMVYLQKENIIDESGMPKERFSAEFPKEGPSILRIQQVVRGDSAAYFCASSPRPVSYEQYFGPGTRLTVT.

Comment on this clone: Distinct nucleotide sequences in the sample also encode this CDR3. Here the CDR3 reads CASSRQGNTEAFF. For the CDR3, the DNA is TGCGCCAGCTCCAGACAGGGGAACACTGAAGCTTTCTTT. The chain couples TRBV5-1 to TRBJ1-1, with 7 positions matching TRBD1. The CDR3 has 13 amino acids. Germline lookup yields CDR1 SGHRS and CDR2 YFSETQ. Germline trimming cut 7 bases from V and 1 base from J; bases unmatched to any gene: 4.

The rearrangement uses TRBV9 and TRBJ2-1; 9 nucleotides agree with TRBD2. CDR3 length equals 14 residues. The V gene's germline CDR1 is SGDLS and CDR2 YYNGEE. V was pared by 4 bases and J by 8 bases, with 7 bases of the junction left unmatched. The CDR3 loop is CASSISGGGHEQFF. CDR3 in DNA: TGTGCCAGCAGCATTAGCGGGGGTGGCCATGAGCAGTTCTTC. Full variable domain (remainder filled in from reference TRBV9 and TRBJ2-1): DSGVTQTPKHLITATGQRVTLRCSPRSGDLSVYWYQQSLDQGLQFLIQYYNGEERAKGNILERFSAQQFPDLHSELNLSSLELGDSALYFCASSISGGGHEQFFGPGTRLTVL.

In this sample, this clone turned up once. The V call is TRBV2, the J call TRBJ2-2; 12 nucleotides agree with TRBD2. The CDR3 length is 15 residues. Per the germline V gene, CDR1 is SNHLY and CDR2 is FYNNEI. With V trimmed by 7 bases and J by 6 bases, 6 bases remained unmatched. The CDR3 nucleotides read TGTGCCAGCATGACGGCTAGCGGGGGGGCCGGGGAGCTGTTTTTT. Its protein product is CASMTASGGAGELFF. Based on the CDR3 plus reference TRBV2 and TRBJ2-2, the full variable domain is EPEVTQTPSHQVTQMGQEVILRCVPISNHLYFYWYRQILGQKVEFLVSFYNNEISEKSEIFDDQFSVERPDGSNFTLKIRSTKLEDSAMYFCASMTASGGAGELFFGEGSRLTVL.

The chain joins TRBV6-1 to TRBJ2-5; possibly TRBD2 for D (8 bases). Trimming removed 4 bases from V and 2 bases from J, with 26 bases in between. The CDR3 runs 19 residues. CDR1 is MNHNS and CDR2 is SASEGT in the germline V gene. The DNA for the CDR3 is TGTGCCAGCAGTGGCAGGGGGTGGCGGGAGGCTTTCAATCAAGAGACCCAGTACTTC. Translation: CASSGRGWREAFNQETQYF.

The rearrangement links TRBV5-6 to TRBJ2-6; TRBD1 or TRBD2 may be the D gene (5 bases each). The CDR3 totals 15 residues. Germline V gene lookup returns CDR1 SGHDT and CDR2 YYEEEE. V was trimmed by 0 bases and J by 2 bases, leaving 6 bases between them. CDR3 coding DNA: TGTGCCAGCAGCTTGGCGGGACCTGGGGCCAACGTCCTGACTTTC. Translation: CASSLAGPGANVLTF.

The chain uses TRBV5-8 and TRBJ2-7; D unresolved. The CDR3 sequence is 12 residues long. V gave up 7 bases and J gave up 3 bases, with 11 bases separating them. The germline V gene encodes CDR1 SGHTS and CDR2 YDEGEE. The CDR3 spells CASGLPNYEQYF. In DNA, the CDR3 is TGTGCCAGCGGGCTTCCGAACTACGAGCAGTACTTC.

The V call is TRBV9, the J call TRBJ2-1; the match to TRBD2 covers 8 bases. This CDR3 spans 15 amino acids. Germline CDR1 and CDR2: SGDLS and YYNGEE. The trim removed 2 bases at V and 8 bases at J, leaving 9 bases unmatched. This chain's CDR3 is CASSVSGGPIDEQFF. The CDR3 region has the DNA TGTGCCAGCAGCGTGTCGGGGGGGCCGATCGATGAGCAGTTCTTC.

This clone has just one count. V and J are TRBV5-1 and TRBJ2-3; TRBD1 matches at 8 bases. The CDR3 is made up of 14 amino acids. Trimming cost V 4 bases and J 3 bases; bases outside gene matches: 4. Per germline, CDR1 SGHRS and CDR2 YFSETQ. The DNA of the CDR3 is TGCGCCAGCAGCATCGGACAGGGAACAGATACGCAGTATTTT. It codes for CASSIGQGTDTQYF.